This TCR beta chain was profiled in a study of human T cells and chemical hapten exposure. The CDR3 runs to 14 residues. Looked up from germline, CDR1 is MNHEY and CDR2 is SVGEGT. V was pared by 5 bases and J by 3 bases, with 6 bases of the junction left unmatched. Comments on this clonotype: Its antigen is currently unknown.

Time point here: patch test 1, 2 weeks after DPC sensitization. Indicated treatment: therapeutic diphenylcyclopropenone sensitization with weekly scalp DPC. Study results and limitations: Compared with pre-sensitization or healthy control sets, expanded TCRs clustered more. Sensitizing with DPC caused no change in TCRs above 1 in 1000 frequency. Alopecia in all donors means immunity may differ from healthy individuals.

The library attached unique molecular identifiers to individual cDNA molecules. TCRdb re-called the RACE reads through MiXCR, storing one row per CDR3 protein. The sample contains a few hundred thousand distinct CDR3 sequences, approximately 4.4% of which appear only once. This specimen was whole blood, taken in connection with sensitization to the hapten diphenylcyclopropenone (DPC). The V and J genes are TRBV6-2 or TRBV6-3 and TRBJ2-5; TRBD1 matches 7 bases. The receptor comes from a woman between 50 and 59 years old with alopecia areata. Some clones in this sample may be carry-over from other donors' samples. The CDR3 DNA sequence: TGTGCCAGCAGTGATGGACAGGAGGAAGAGACCCAGTACTTC. This encodes CASSDGQEEETQYF.